What follows describes a single TCR beta chain. The data stem from a study of blood T cell repertoires in COVID-19. On the study more broadly: T cells, B-cell-depleted T cells, or PBMCs supplied cDNA or gDNA.

Germline V CDR1 and CDR2: KGHSH, LQKENI. Trimming removed 6 bases from V and 0 bases from J, with 11 bases in between. This CDR3 spans 15 amino acids. Authors' methods: For nucleated cells, counts were estimated from reference gene primer amplification. TCRdb's table, derived via immunoSEQ multiplex PCR, lists solely in-frame clones and lacks some. The V and J calls and clone size come from that table; D and trimming were worked out from the DNA. The sample lists 300,000 to 450,000 clones; approximately 89% were seen once. The sequencing input was PBMCs or T cells enriched from blood (not recorded which). This receptor was obtained from a man between 35 and 55 years old in a cohort exposed to, infected with or recovered from COVID-19 (not recorded which). The V call is TRBV18, the J call TRBJ1-4; D may be TRBD1 (5 bases). The CDR3 nucleotides read TGTGCCAGCTCGCGTTCACAGGCAACTAATGAAAAACTGTTTTTT. It encodes CASSRSQATNEKLFF. Variable domain in full (rest from reference TRBV18 and TRBJ1-4): NAGVMQNPRHLVRRRGQEARLRCSPMKGHSHVYWYRQLPEEGLKFMVYLQKENIIDESGMPKERFSAEFPKEGPSILRIQQVVRGDSAAYFCASSRSQATNEKLFFGSGTQLSVL.